This T cell receptor (beta chain) is drawn from a study of prognosis after radiotherapy for stage I lung cancer. Study results and limitations: Patients' TRBV and TRBJ gene usage reportedly differed by presence or absence of metastases. Following stereotactic body radiation therapy, unique TCR clone counts fell, with a median of about 10,000 versus 6,900.

The study amplified the TCR beta CDR3 region from genomic DNA. This amplification was carried out by two rounds of multiplex PCR. Initially, in first-round PCR, primers specific to each TRBV and TRBJ gene were used. TCRdb recomputed calls from the multiplex PCR reads with MiXCR, one row per CDR3 protein. Of roughly 13,000 distinct CDR3 sequences in the sample, roughly 29% were seen once. This clonotype was observed many times. Its antigen is still unknown. The V gene's germline CDR1 is SGHVS and CDR2 FQNEAQ. The CDR3 contains 16 residues. The V end was cut by 8 bases, the J end by 0 bases, with 14 bases between.

The sample consisted of PBMCs, taken before or after stereotactic body radiation therapy (not recorded which). This receptor was identified in a donor aged 50 or older with non-small cell lung cancer. V and J are TRBV7-8 and TRBJ2-6; TRBD1 might be the D (5 bases). CDR3 sequence reads: CASGARQVSGANVLTF. The CDR3, as DNA: TGTGCCAGCGGGGCCAGGCAGGTCTCTGGGGCCAACGTCCTGACTTTC.